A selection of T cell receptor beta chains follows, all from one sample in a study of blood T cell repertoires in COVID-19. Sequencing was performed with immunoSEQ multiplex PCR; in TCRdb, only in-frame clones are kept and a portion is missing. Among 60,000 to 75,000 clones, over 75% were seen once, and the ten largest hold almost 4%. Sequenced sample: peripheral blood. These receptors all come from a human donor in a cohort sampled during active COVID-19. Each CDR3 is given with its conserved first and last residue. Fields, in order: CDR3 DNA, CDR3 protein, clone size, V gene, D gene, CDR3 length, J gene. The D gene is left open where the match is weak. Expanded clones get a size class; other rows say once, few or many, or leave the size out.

CDR3nt: TGCGCCAGCAGCGGCGGCCCGACTAGGGGGCTTGAGCAGTTCTTC; CDR3aa: CASSGGPTRGLEQFF; abundance: NA; v_gene: TRBV4-1; d_gene: NA; len: 15; j_gene: TRBJ2-1
CDR3nt: TGTGCCAGCAGCTTCCGAAGACTAGCCTCCCAAGAGACCCAGTACTTC; CDR3aa: CASSFRRLASQETQYF; abundance: NA; v_gene: TRBV5-4; d_gene: TRBD2; len: 16; j_gene: TRBJ2-5
CDR3nt: TGTGCCATCAGTGAACGCGATGAGCAGTTCTTC; CDR3aa: CAISERDEQFF; abundance: NA; v_gene: TRBV10-3; d_gene: NA; len: 11; j_gene: TRBJ2-1
CDR3nt: TGTGCCAGCAGCTTAGTGTCCAGCGGGATGGCCGGGGAGCTGTTTTTT; CDR3aa: CASSLVSSGMAGELFF; abundance: NA; v_gene: TRBV11-2; d_gene: TRBD2; len: 16; j_gene: TRBJ2-2
CDR3nt: TGTGCCAGCAGCCGAAAAGGGGGTGGCTATGGCTACACCTTC; CDR3aa: CASSRKGGGYGYTF; abundance: NA; v_gene: TRBV5-4; d_gene: NA; len: 14; j_gene: TRBJ1-2
CDR3nt: TGTGCCAGCAGCCCTCTAGCGACGAACACCGGGGAGCTGTTTTTT; CDR3aa: CASSPLATNTGELFF; abundance: NA; v_gene: TRBV11-2; d_gene: NA; len: 15; j_gene: TRBJ2-2
CDR3nt: TGTGCCAGCAGTTACTCAGGGGGTAGCAATCAGCCCCAGCATTTT; CDR3aa: CASSYSGGSNQPQHF; abundance: NA; v_gene: TRBV6-5; d_gene: NA; len: 15; j_gene: TRBJ1-5
CDR3nt: TGTGCCAGCAGTGACTCGAGCGGGGGAAACTACAATGAGCAGTTCTTC; CDR3aa: CASSDSSGGNYNEQFF; abundance: NA; v_gene: TRBV6-4; d_gene: TRBD2; len: 16; j_gene: TRBJ2-1
CDR3nt: TGCGCCAGCAGCCAAGAATTGTCTCGCCGGAGCTACGAGCAGTACTTC; CDR3aa: CASSQELSRRSYEQYF; abundance: NA; v_gene: TRBV4-1; d_gene: NA; len: 16; j_gene: TRBJ2-7
CDR3nt: TGTGCCAGCAGTCTACAGGTCCTTTCCTACAATGAGCAGTTCTTC; CDR3aa: CASSLQVLSYNEQFF; abundance: NA; v_gene: TRBV27; d_gene: NA; len: 15; j_gene: TRBJ2-1
CDR3nt: TGCGCCAGCAAGGAACGGGACAGGGGCCACAGAACGACCCAAGAGACCCAGTACTTC; CDR3aa: CASKERDRGHRTTQETQYF; abundance: NA; v_gene: TRBV5-1; d_gene: TRBD1; len: 19; j_gene: TRBJ2-5
CDR3nt: TGTGCCAGCAGCCCATCGGTGGTGGCAGGTGGAAACACCATATATTTT; CDR3aa: CASSPSVVAGGNTIYF; abundance: NA; v_gene: TRBV3-1/TRBV3-2; d_gene: NA; len: 16; j_gene: TRBJ1-3
CDR3nt: TGTGCCAGCAGGAGACTAGCGGGGGACTACAATGAGCAGTTCTTC; CDR3aa: CASRRLAGDYNEQFF; abundance: once; v_gene: TRBV3-1/TRBV3-2; d_gene: TRBD2; len: 15; j_gene: TRBJ2-1
CDR3nt: TGTGCCAGCAGCTTAGACCTAGCGGGAATAGGGAATGAGCAGTTCTTC; CDR3aa: CASSLDLAGIGNEQFF; abundance: NA; v_gene: TRBV7-2; d_gene: TRBD2; len: 16; j_gene: TRBJ2-1
CDR3nt: TGTGCCAGCATGAGTACAGGGAACACTGAAGCTTTCTTT; CDR3aa: CASMSTGNTEAFF; abundance: NA; v_gene: TRBV3-1/TRBV3-2; d_gene: NA; len: 13; j_gene: TRBJ1-1
CDR3nt: TGTGCCAGCAGCTTAGTAAATTCAGGGGGCAGGTCCTATAATTCACCCCTCCACTTT; CDR3aa: CASSLVNSGGRSYNSPLHF; abundance: NA; v_gene: TRBV11-3; d_gene: TRBD1; len: 19; j_gene: TRBJ1-6
CDR3nt: TGCGCCAGCAGTGAGGCCCAGGTGGTAGGAAATGAGCAGTTCTTC; CDR3aa: CASSEAQVVGNEQFF; abundance: NA; v_gene: TRBV10-2; d_gene: NA; len: 15; j_gene: TRBJ2-1
CDR3nt: TGTGCCAGCAGTGAATTTCGGGACTTTTACACCGGGGAGCTGTTTTTT; CDR3aa: CASSEFRDFYTGELFF; abundance: NA; v_gene: TRBV6-1; d_gene: NA; len: 16; j_gene: TRBJ2-2